Below, one T cell receptor (beta chain) is given with its context. Its antigen remains unknown. Sequencing was performed with immunoSEQ multiplex PCR; in TCRdb, only in-frame clones are kept and a portion is missing. This sample has 150,000 to 250,000 clones, with 70% to 85% found just once. Germline assignment: CDR1 MNHNS and CDR2 SASEGT. The V and J ends lost 6 bases and 6 bases respectively, with 15 bases between them. The CDR3 runs 14 residues. The sample is drawn from a study of cytomegalovirus exposure and HLA in healthy donors. Study results and limitations: Investigators reported about 160 TCR beta chains as tied to cytomegalovirus.

An approximately 120-subject validation cohort, separate from the approximately 610-subject first cohort, supplied the donors. The V gene is TRBV6-1, the J gene TRBJ1-5; D call uncertain. This TCR was sampled from a woman in her thirties in good health and CMV-seropositive. The sample comprised PBMCs. CDR3 DNA sequence: TGTGCCAGCAGCGAGAGTCGGGTAGGTCAGCCCCAGCATTTT. Protein product: CASSESRVGQPQHF.